This T cell receptor (beta chain) was sequenced during a study of shared clonotypes between healthy human individuals. Measured with immunoSEQ multiplex PCR; TCRdb has only the in-frame clones, and not every one. The table includes 470,000 or so clones, over 70% detected once. The CDR3 has 14 amino acids. CDR1 is SGHRS, CDR2 YFSETQ, per germline. V gave up 0 bases and J gave up 5 bases, with 9 bases separating them. Sequenced material: PBMCs. The clonotype comes from a woman between 35 and 50 years old in good health. Some clones in this sample may be carry-over from other donors' samples. The gene calls are TRBV5-1 and TRBJ2-1, with a tentative D call TRBD1 (5 bases). CDR3 in amino acids: CASSLATANNEQFF. The CDR3 DNA sequence: TGCGCCAGCAGCTTGGCGACAGCAAACAATGAGCAGTTCTTC.